This T cell receptor beta chain came from a study of neurological immune-mediated disorders. This clonotype was observed at least ten times. The CDR3 consists of 15 residues. V was trimmed by 5 bases and J by 0 bases, leaving 11 bases between them. Time point described: longitudinal time-point 1 (baseline). A single record per CDR3 protein comes from TCRdb applying MiXCR to the 5' RACE reads. Of tens of thousands of distinct CDR3 sequences in the sample, 10% were seen once. This sequence was found in a woman in her 40s in good health. This chain joins TRBV12-3 or TRBV12-4 and TRBJ2-4; perhaps D is TRBD1 or TRBD2 (6 bases each). Material for sequencing was PBMCs. As DNA, the CDR3 is TGTGCCAGCAGTGACAGGAGGGGAGCCAAAAACATTCAGTACTTC. Translated: CASSDRRGAKNIQYF.